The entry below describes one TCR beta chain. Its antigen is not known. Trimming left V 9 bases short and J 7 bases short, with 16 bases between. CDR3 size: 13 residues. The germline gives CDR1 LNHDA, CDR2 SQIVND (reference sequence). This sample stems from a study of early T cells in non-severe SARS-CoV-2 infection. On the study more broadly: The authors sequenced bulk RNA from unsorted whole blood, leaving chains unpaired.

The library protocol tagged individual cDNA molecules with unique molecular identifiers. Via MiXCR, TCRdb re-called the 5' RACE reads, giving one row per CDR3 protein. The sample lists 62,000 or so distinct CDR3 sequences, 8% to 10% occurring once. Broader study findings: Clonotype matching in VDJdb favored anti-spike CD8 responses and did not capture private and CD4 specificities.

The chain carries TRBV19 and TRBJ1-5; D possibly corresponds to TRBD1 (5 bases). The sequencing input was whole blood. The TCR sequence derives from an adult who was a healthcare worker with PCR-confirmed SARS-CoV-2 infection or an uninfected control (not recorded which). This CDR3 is CASAGGGKQPQHF. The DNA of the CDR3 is TGTGCCAGCGCTGGGGGAGGTAAACAGCCCCAGCATTTT.